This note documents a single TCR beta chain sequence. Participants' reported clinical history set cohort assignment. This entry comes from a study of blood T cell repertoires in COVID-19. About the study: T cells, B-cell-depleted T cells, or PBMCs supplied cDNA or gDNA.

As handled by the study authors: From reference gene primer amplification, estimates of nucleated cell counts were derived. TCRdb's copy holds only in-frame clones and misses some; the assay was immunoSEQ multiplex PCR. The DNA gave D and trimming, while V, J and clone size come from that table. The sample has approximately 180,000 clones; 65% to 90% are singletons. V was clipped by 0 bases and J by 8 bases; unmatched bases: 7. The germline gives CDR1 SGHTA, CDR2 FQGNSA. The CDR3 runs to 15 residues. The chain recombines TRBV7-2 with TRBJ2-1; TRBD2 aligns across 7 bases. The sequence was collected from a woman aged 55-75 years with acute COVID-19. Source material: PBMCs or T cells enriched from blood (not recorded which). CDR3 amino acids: CASSLAGVAGYEQFF. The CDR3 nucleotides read TGTGCCAGCAGCTTAGCGGGGGTAGCGGGCTATGAGCAGTTCTTC. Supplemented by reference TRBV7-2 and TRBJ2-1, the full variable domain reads GAGVSQSPSNKVTEKGKDVELRCDPISGHTALYWYRQSLGQGLEFLIYFQGNSAPDKSGLPSDRFSAERTGGSVSTLTIQRTQQEDSAVYLCASSLAGVAGYEQFFGPGTRLTVL.